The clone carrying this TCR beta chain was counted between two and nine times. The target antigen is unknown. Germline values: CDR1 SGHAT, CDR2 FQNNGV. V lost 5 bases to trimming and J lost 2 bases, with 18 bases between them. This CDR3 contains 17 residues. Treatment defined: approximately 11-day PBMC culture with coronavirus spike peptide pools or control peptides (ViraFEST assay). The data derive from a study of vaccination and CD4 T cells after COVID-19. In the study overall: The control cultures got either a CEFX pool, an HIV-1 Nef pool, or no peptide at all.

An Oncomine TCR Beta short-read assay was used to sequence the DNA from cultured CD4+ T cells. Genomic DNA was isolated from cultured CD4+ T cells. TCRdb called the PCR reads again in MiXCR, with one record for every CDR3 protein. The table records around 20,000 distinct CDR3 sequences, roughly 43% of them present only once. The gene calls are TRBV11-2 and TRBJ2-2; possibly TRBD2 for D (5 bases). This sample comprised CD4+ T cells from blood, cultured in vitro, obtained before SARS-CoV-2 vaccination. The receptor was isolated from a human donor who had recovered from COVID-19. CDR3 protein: CASSQALEGDNTGELFF. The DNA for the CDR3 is TGTGCCAGCAGCCAAGCCCTTGAGGGAGACAACACCGGGGAGCTGTTTTTT.